Listed here are 15 T cell receptor beta chains from one sample, sequenced in a study of blood T cell repertoires in COVID-19. Using immunoSEQ multiplex PCR, the repertoire was profiled, and TCRdb retains in-frame clones only, with some absent. The data show about 130,000 clones, nearly 90% seen once. Sequencing was done on a sample of peripheral blood. Source of these receptors: a woman of 80 years or more with acute or convalescent COVID-19.

The rearrangement joins TRBV5-6 to TRBJ2-7, with TRBD2 as a possible D gene (5 bases). Deletions cut 2 bases from V and 6 bases from J, with 21 bases between. The CDR3 spans 16 residues. Germline CDR1 and CDR2: SGHDT and YYEEEE. DNA of the CDR3: TGTGCCAGCAGCTTTAGGTCGACTACCCCTACGCGCGAGCAGTACTTC. Amino acid sequence: CASSFRSTTPTREQYF.

This clone has only one observation. The gene calls are TRBV6-2 or TRBV6-3 and TRBJ1-6; TRBD1 agrees at 9 bases. V lost 2 bases and J lost 3; bases outside the gene matches: 2. Germline V CDR1 and CDR2: MNHEY, SVGEGT. The CDR3 loop spans 16 amino acids. The CDR3 sequence: CASSYRTGDYNSPLHF. The CDR3, as DNA: TGTGCCAGCAGTTACCGGACAGGGGACTATAATTCACCCCTCCACTTT.

This chain uses TRBV4-3 with TRBJ1-2; D perhaps matches TRBD1 (5 bases). CDR3 size: 16 residues. The germline gives CDR1 LGHNA, CDR2 YSLEER. V was shortened by 1 base and J by 7 bases, with 19 bases between the two germline ends. CDR3 nucleotides: TGCGCCAGCAGCCAAGGGACAATCGCGGGAGGTGGTGGCTACACCTTC. Amino acid sequence: CASSQGTIAGGGGYTF.

The gene calls are TRBV4-1 and TRBJ1-3; D is perhaps TRBD1 (6 bases). The germline CDR1 and CDR2 sequences are MGHRA and YSYEKL. The CDR3 sequence is 15 residues long. Between the trimmed V and J ends, which lost 5 bases and 0 bases, there was a span of 11 bases. The CDR3 here is CASSGQWSSGNTIYF. The CDR3 region has the DNA TGCGCCAGCAGCGGACAGTGGAGCTCTGGAAACACCATATATTTT.

This clone has a single count. This chain uses TRBV5-6 with TRBJ2-2; D not resolved. This CDR3 is built from 15 residues. Trimming stripped 0 bases from V and 0 bases from J, with 6 bases between. The V gene's germline CDR1 is SGHDT and CDR2 YYEEEE. The CDR3 bases are TGTGCCAGCAGCTTGGGGCACACGAACACCGGGGAGCTGTTTTTT. Amino acids: CASSLGHTNTGELFF.

The chain links TRBV7-2 to TRBJ2-3, with D possibly TRBD2 on 5 matching bases. V lost 6 bases and J 4 bases, leaving 11 bases between the germline ends. CDR3 length: 13 residues. The germline CDR1 and CDR2 sequences are SGHTA and FQGNSA. The DNA for the CDR3 is TGTGCCAGCAGTAGAGCGGTTTCAGATACGCAGTATTTT. It specifies CASSRAVSDTQYF.

The rearrangement joins TRBV6-6 to TRBJ1-2, with D possibly TRBD1 on 5 matching bases. Germline V lookup: CDR1 MNHNY, CDR2 SVGAGI (reference sequence). The germline V and J ends were trimmed by 6 bases and 9 bases, with 20 bases remaining between them. This CDR3 is built from 14 residues. CDR3 sequence (DNA): TGTGCCAGCAGAGAGCTAAGGGGTCTCCGTCGCTACACCTTC. Protein sequence: CASRELRGLRRYTF.

The gene calls are TRBV28 and TRBJ1-6; TRBD1 matches at 8 bases. The CDR3 runs to 18 residues. Germline V CDR1 and CDR2: MDHEN, SYDVKM. Losses at the gene ends were 3 bases for V and 0 bases for J; bases not matched to a gene: 7. CDR3 in DNA: TGTGCCAGCAGTTTGCGGACAGGGATAAGCTCCTATAATTCACCCCTCCACTTT. It yields the protein CASSLRTGISSYNSPLHF.

The chain links TRBV10-3 to TRBJ2-7, with TRBD2 identical over 7 bases. The CDR3 consists of 15 residues. The V segment lost 5 bases and the J segment 1 base; nucleotides outside the gene matches: 8. Germline CDR1 and CDR2: ENHRY and SYGVKD. The CDR3 is CAISQERGASYEQYF. The CDR3 DNA sequence: TGTGCCATCAGTCAAGAGCGGGGAGCGTCCTACGAGCAGTACTTC.

The gene calls are TRBV28 and TRBJ1-5; D gene ambiguous. The germline V and J ends were trimmed by 2 bases and 0 bases, with 20 bases remaining between them. The germline CDR1 and CDR2 sequences are MDHEN and SYDVKM. This CDR3 comprises 19 residues. The CDR3 region has the DNA TGTGCCAGCAGTTTAAGAGCCGCCGTATTTACTTATAGCAATCAGCCCCAGCATTTT. Its translation: CASSLRAAVFTYSNQPQHF.

V and J are TRBV11-3 and TRBJ1-1, with 11 bases lining up with TRBD1. The CDR3 contains 13 residues. The V gene's germline CDR1 is SGHNT and CDR2 YENEEA. The J segment lost 11 bases and the V segment lost 5 bases, leaving 7 bases of the junction unmatched. As DNA, the CDR3 is TGTGCCAGCAGCGCCGGGACAGGGGGACGCGCTTTCTTT. As protein: CASSAGTGGRAFF.

The rearrangement links TRBV6-5 to TRBJ2-7; D perhaps matches TRBD1 (6 bases). Trimming removed 6 bases at V and 5 bases at J, with 11 bases between. CDR1 and CDR2 from the germline V gene are MNHEY and SVGAGI. The CDR3 has 12 residues. The CDR3 region is CASSLDRDEQYF. The CDR3 DNA sequence: TGTGCCAGCAGCCTGGACAGAGACGAGCAGTACTTC.

Written as DNA, the CDR3 is TGTGCCAGCTCAAAGGAGGGAGCCTCCTACAATGAGCAGTTCTTC. Protein product: CASSKEGASYNEQFF. V and J are TRBV2 and TRBJ2-1; D perhaps matches TRBD2 (6 bases). Trimming took 8 bases from V and 0 from J, leaving 14 bases between them. The CDR3 totals 15 residues. Looked up from germline, CDR1 is SNHLY and CDR2 is FYNNEI.

The chain is built from TRBV9 and TRBJ1-1; 9 bases fit TRBD1. Germline V lookup: CDR1 SGDLS, CDR2 YYNGEE. The CDR3 length is 15 residues. Trimming at V came to 0 bases and at J to 5 bases, leaving 5 bases not matched to a gene. CDR3 in amino acids: CASSVGQQGATEAFF. CDR3 sequence (DNA): TGTGCCAGCAGCGTAGGTCAACAGGGGGCAACTGAAGCTTTCTTT.

This clone was observed a single time. This chain joins TRBV5-6 and TRBJ2-3; 13 positions match TRBD2. This CDR3 has 18 amino acids. Per the germline V gene, CDR1 is SGHDT and CDR2 is YYEEEE. J gave up 7 bases and V 3 bases, and 14 bases lay outside the gene matches. The CDR3 here is CASSWSGTSGAKKYTQYF. The CDR3 region has the DNA TGTGCCAGCAGCTGGAGCGGGACTAGCGGGGCCAAAAAGTATACGCAGTATTTT.